Shown below are 25 T cell receptor beta chains from a single sample sequenced in a study of blood T cell repertoires in COVID-19 (dated by TCRdb to the early 2020s). The method was the immunoSEQ multiplex PCR assay. TCRdb obtained this table from immuneACCESS and retained in-frame rearrangements with V and J assigned. These tables miss some clones; where compared with another copy, unresolved V genes account for less than half of the shortfall, and the remainder is unexplained. The sample yields about 35,000 clones; roughly 82% were counted once. The ten most abundant clones make up around 40% of the sample. Sequenced: peripheral blood. The receptor set was obtained from a man at least 80 years old with active or convalescent COVID-19.

The gene calls are TRBV7-2 and TRBJ1-5; the D is unclear. Germline V gives CDR1 SGHTA, CDR2 FQGNSA. CDR3 size: 13 residues. The V gene lost 5 bases and the J gene lost 3 bases, with 8 bases spanning the gap. CDR3 DNA sequence: TGTGCCAGCAGCCCACTCAACAATCAGCCCCAGCATTTT. This encodes CASSPLNNQPQHF.

CDR3 nucleotides: TGTGCCAGCAGCTTGGCCGGGGGGATTACTGAAGCTTTCTTT. Its translation: CASSLAGGITEAFF. This rearrangement joins TRBV5-4 to TRBJ1-1, with D maybe TRBD1 (5 bases). Germline V gene sequence: CDR1 SGHNT, CDR2 YYREEE (reference sequence). The length of the CDR3 is 14 residues. Trimming stripped 0 bases from V and 5 bases from J, with 11 bases between.

The gene calls are TRBV5-4 and TRBJ2-5; maybe TRBD1 (6 bases). This CDR3 has 15 amino acids. The germline V and J ends were trimmed by 3 bases and 6 bases, with 18 bases remaining between them. The V gene's germline CDR1 is SGHNT and CDR2 YYREEE (reference sequence). CDR3 nucleotide sequence: TGTGCCAGCAGCTCAATGGGGGCAGGAGAACAGACCCAGTACTTC. Translation gives CASSSMGAGEQTQYF. Combining the CDR3 with reference TRBV5-4 and TRBJ2-5 gives the whole variable domain ETGVTQSPTHLIKTRGQQVTLRCSSQSGHNTVSWYQQALGQGPQFIFQYYREEENGRGNFPPRFSGLQFPNYSSELNVNALELDDSALYLCASSSMGAGEQTQYFGPGTRLLVL.

The V gene is TRBV12-2, the J gene TRBJ2-1; the D call TRBD2 from the table was never checked on the DNA. TRBV12-2 is a recognized pseudogene. This CDR3 contains 14 residues. The DNA for the CDR3 is TGTGCAAGTCGCTTGGAGGGAATCAACAATGAGCAGTTCTTC. It is translated as CASRLEGINNEQFF.

The V and J genes are TRBV6-5 and TRBJ1-3; D not resolved. Germline assignment: CDR1 MNHEY and CDR2 SVGAGI. The germline V and J ends were trimmed by 7 bases and 1 base, with 8 bases remaining between them. The CDR3 has 13 amino acids. The CDR3 DNA reads as TGTGCCAGCACGGCGGGATCTGGAAACACCATATATTTT. Amino acid sequence: CASTAGSGNTIYF.

This clone counts as medium-sized. The gene calls are TRBV20-1 and TRBJ2-7; TRBD2 matches 7 bases. The germline V gene has CDR1 DFQATT and CDR2 SNEGSKA (reference sequence). The CDR3 loop spans 11 amino acids. The V segment lost 8 bases and the J segment 3 bases; nucleotides outside the gene matches: 4. The chain's CDR3 is CSSGISYEQYF. The CDR3 DNA reads TGCAGTAGCGGGATAAGCTACGAGCAGTACTTC.

This clone was recorded once. The CDR3 loop is CASSRTTGGLLGKLFF. CDR3 bases: TGTGCCAGCAGCCGTACCACAGGGGGGTTATTGGGAAAACTGTTTTTT. This chain uses TRBV7-9 with TRBJ1-4; 8 bases are a match to TRBD1. The CDR3 totals 16 residues. Germline-derived CDR1 and CDR2 are SEHNR and FQNEAQ (reference sequence). V trimming: 5 bases; J trimming: 10 bases; junction bases outside the gene matches: 15.

This chain's CDR3 is CASSQPAGYTDTQYF. DNA for the CDR3: TGTGCCAGCAGCCAACCGGCGGGGTACACAGATACGCAGTATTTT. The chain carries TRBV3-1 (or the pseudogene TRBV3-2) and TRBJ2-3, with D possibly TRBD2 on 6 matching bases. The CDR3 runs to 15 residues. Deletions cut 2 bases from V and 2 bases from J, with 11 bases between. CDR1 LGHDT and CDR2 YNNKEL come from the germline V gene (reference sequence).

The rearrangement uses TRBV10-3 and TRBJ1-5; 10 bases agree with TRBD1. Looked up from germline, CDR1 is ENHRY and CDR2 is SYGVKD. The V gene end was trimmed by 0 bases and the J gene end by 15 bases; junction bases not matched to a gene: 11. This CDR3 contains 15 residues. CDR3 loop: CAISESGTGEGAWHF. The CDR3 bases are TGTGCCATCAGTGAGTCCGGGACAGGGGAGGGTGCGTGGCATTTT.

The chain is built from TRBV10-3 and TRBJ2-5, with D hard to call. The CDR3 runs to 13 residues. With 3 bases removed from V and 5 bases from J, the gap between germline ends came to 10 bases. Germline V gene lookup returns CDR1 ENHRY and CDR2 SYGVKD. The CDR3 nucleotides read TGTGCCATCAGTGATCGTGGGCAGGAGACCCAGTACTTC. Protein sequence: CAISDRGQETQYF.

The gene calls are TRBV9 and TRBJ2-2, with 10 bases matching TRBD1. The trim removed 4 bases at V and 5 bases at J, leaving 5 bases unmatched. The length of the CDR3 is 15 residues. Germline V lookup: CDR1 SGDLS, CDR2 YYNGEE. In DNA form, the CDR3 reads TGTGCCAGCAGCTCCCGGGACAGGGGAACCGGGGAGCTGTTTTTT. Translating gives CASSSRDRGTGELFF.

The gene calls are TRBV28 and TRBJ2-7; D ambiguous. V was shortened by 6 bases and J by 6 bases, with 12 bases between the two germline ends. Germline CDR1 MDHEN, CDR2 SYDVKM. CDR3 length: 12 amino acids. The CDR3 sequence is CASRTHSFEQYF. CDR3 in DNA: TGTGCCAGCAGAACCCACAGCTTCGAGCAGTACTTC. The entire variable domain, with the rest obtained from reference TRBV28 and TRBJ2-7, is as follows: DVKVTQSSRYLVKRTGEKVFLECVQDMDHENMFWYRQDPGLGLRLIYFSYDVKMKEKGDIPEGYSVSREKKERFSLILESASTNQTSMYLCASRTHSFEQYFGPGTRLTVT.

The gene calls are TRBV28 and TRBJ1-3; 7 bases line up with TRBD1. The J segment lost 0 bases and the V segment lost 6 bases, leaving 11 bases of the junction unmatched. This CDR3 spans 17 amino acids. Germline V gene lookup returns CDR1 MDHEN and CDR2 SYDVKM. The CDR3 loop is CASSPPTGHFSGNTIYF. The CDR3 region has the DNA TGTGCCAGCAGCCCTCCGACAGGGCATTTCTCTGGAAACACCATATATTTT.

In its sample, this clone was seen a few times. This rearrangement joins TRBV24-1 to TRBJ2-1; maybe TRBD1 (5 bases). Germline V CDR1 and CDR2: KGHDR, SFDVKD. There are 21 residues in the CDR3. The V gene lost 3 bases and the J gene lost 0 bases, with 26 bases spanning the gap. The DNA for the CDR3 is TGTGCCACCAGTGATAGAAACAGGCTTGAGAAAACTCTTAGCTCCTACAATGAGCAGTTCTTC. Encoded protein: CATSDRNRLEKTLSSYNEQFF.

The chain couples TRBV5-6 to TRBJ2-7, with TRBD1 identical over 10 bases. The CDR3 length is 15 residues. From germline, CDR1 is SGHDT and CDR2 YYEEEE. V lost 2 bases, J lost 3 bases, and 5 bases stayed unmatched. This chain's CDR3 is CASSFRGTGDYEQYF. In DNA form, the CDR3 reads TGTGCCAGCAGCTTTAGGGGGACAGGGGACTACGAGCAGTACTTC. Full variable domain (remainder filled in from reference TRBV5-6 and TRBJ2-7): DAGVTQSPTHLIKTRGQQVTLRCSPKSGHDTVSWYQQALGQGPQFIFQYYEEEERQRGNFPDRFSGHQFPNYSSELNVNALLLGDSALYLCASSFRGTGDYEQYFGPGTRLTVT.

The genes are TRBV27 and TRBJ2-5; 8 bases align to TRBD1. This CDR3 has 15 residues. Germline trimming cut 4 bases from V and 5 bases from J; bases unmatched to any gene: 9. The germline gives CDR1 MNHEY, CDR2 SMNVEV (reference sequence). In DNA, the CDR3 is TGTGCCAGCAGTTCGAGGACAGGGTCGGGGGAGACCCAGTACTTC. Protein product: CASSSRTGSGETQYF.

The V and J genes are TRBV5-1 and TRBJ2-5; TRBD2 agrees at 11 bases. This CDR3 is built from 16 residues. Germline CDR1 SGHRS, CDR2 YFSETQ. Trimming at V came to 0 bases and at J to 1 base, leaving 2 bases not matched to a gene. CDR3 in amino acids: CASSLALAGAQETQYF. The CDR3 DNA sequence: TGCGCCAGCAGCTTGGCACTAGCGGGAGCCCAAGAGACCCAGTACTTC.

V and J are TRBV24-1 and TRBJ2-5; D unclear. The CDR3 runs to 13 residues. V lost 3 bases and J 5 bases, leaving 9 bases between the germline ends. Germline CDR1 is KGHDR and CDR2 is SFDVKD. The CDR3 here is CATSDAGRETQYF. CDR3 DNA sequence: TGTGCCACCAGTGATGCAGGAAGGGAGACCCAGTACTTC.

The rearrangement uses TRBV19 and TRBJ1-1; D is undetermined. The V and J ends lost 7 bases and 3 bases respectively, with 12 bases between them. The CDR3 has 13 amino acids. CDR1 and CDR2 from the germline V gene are LNHDA and SQIVND (reference sequence). CDR3 in DNA: TGTGCCAGTACGGCGGGGAGGCACACTGAAGCTTTCTTT. Its translation is CASTAGRHTEAFF.

The rearrangement links TRBV5-1 to TRBJ2-1; TRBD2 matches 11 bases. After removal of 7 bases from V and 6 bases from J, the junction contained 6 bases not matched to a gene. Germline values: CDR1 SGHRS, CDR2 YFSETQ. The CDR3 runs 14 residues. The CDR3 sequence is CASSRLAGFNEQFF. The DNA for the CDR3 is TGCGCCAGCTCTAGACTAGCGGGATTCAATGAGCAGTTCTTC.

The genes are TRBV10-3 and TRBJ2-3; unclear D gene. This CDR3 region has 11 residues. Looked up from germline, CDR1 is ENHRY and CDR2 is SYGVKD. V lost 4 bases and J 5 bases, leaving 4 bases between the germline ends. The DNA of the CDR3 is TGTGCCATCAGTGGGAGAGATACGCAGTATTTT. Translated: CAISGRDTQYF.

The table lists this clone with a few counts. This chain links TRBV9 with TRBJ2-7; the D gene is possibly TRBD1 (6 bases). The CDR3 covers 13 residues. Looked up from germline, CDR1 is SGDLS and CDR2 is YYNGEE. Trimming removed 5 bases at V and 2 bases at J, with 11 bases between. In DNA, the CDR3 is TGTGCCAGCAGTAGGGACAACCCCTACGAGCAGTACTTC. This sequence encodes CASSRDNPYEQYF.

There are a few counts of this clone. The CDR3 region has the DNA TGTGCCAGCAGCTCCCAGGGGGGCACTGAAGCTTTCTTT. This codes for CASSSQGGTEAFF. V is TRBV7-3 and J is TRBJ1-1, with 7 bases that match TRBD1. Germline loops: CDR1 SGHTA, CDR2 FQGTGA. The CDR3 spans 13 residues. J gave up 4 bases and V 4 bases, and 3 bases lay outside the gene matches.

V usage is TRBV5-4 and J usage is TRBJ2-1, with 10 positions matching TRBD2. The CDR3 extends over 15 amino acids. Germline CDR1 and CDR2: SGHNT and YYREEE (reference sequence). V gave up 2 bases and J gave up 7 bases; unmatched junction bases: 6. The DNA of the CDR3 is TGTGCCAGCAGCTTCCCAAGCGGGAGGGGAAATGAGCAGTTCTTC. It codes for CASSFPSGRGNEQFF. Combining the CDR3 with reference TRBV5-4 and TRBJ2-1 gives the whole variable domain ETGVTQSPTHLIKTRGQQVTLRCSSQSGHNTVSWYQQALGQGPQFIFQYYREEENGRGNFPPRFSGLQFPNYSSELNVNALELDDSALYLCASSFPSGRGNEQFFGPGTRLTVL.

The chain recombines TRBV19 with TRBJ2-7; a weak D match, TRBD2 (7 bases). This CDR3 is 15 amino acids long. CDR1 and CDR2 from the germline V gene are LNHDA and SQIVND (reference sequence). V lost 1 base, J lost 2 bases, and 12 bases lay in between. The CDR3 loop is CASSIGGLAAYEQYF. The CDR3, as DNA: TGTGCCAGTAGTATAGGGGGGCTAGCGGCCTACGAGCAGTACTTC.